Below, one TCR beta chain is given with its context. Following RNA extraction, reverse transcription yielded cDNA that acted as the sequencing template. Here immunoSEQ multiplex PCR was the method, and the copy in TCRdb shows in-frame clones only, minus some. The sample yields a few hundred thousand clones, 45% to 70% seen once. These data come from a study of CD8+ T cells in alopecia areata. This CDR3 has 13 residues. The ends were cut back, 2 bases at V and 6 bases at J, with 10 bases in the middle. CDR1 is MNHEY and CDR2 is SMNVEV in the germline V gene (reference sequence). The sequencing sample was made of CD8+ T cells sorted from blood. The clonotype comes from a human donor in good health. The chain couples TRBV27 to TRBJ1-1; D is ambiguous. This CDR3 reads CASSLQRSAEAFF. The CDR3 DNA is TGTGCCAGCAGTTTACAGCGGTCGGCTGAAGCTTTCTTT.